This T cell receptor (beta chain) was retrieved from a study of blood T cell repertoires in COVID-19. Overall study: PBMCs, B-cell-depleted T cells, or T cells provided the cDNA or gDNA that made up the material.

In the authors' methods: Using reference gene primer amplification, nucleated cell counts were estimated. Data came from immunoSEQ multiplex PCR; TCRdb stores just in-frame clones and leaves some out. That table furnishes V, J and clone size, whereas the DNA furnished D and trimming. The repertoire includes just over 95,000 clones, 82% of them detected once, and around a sixth sits in the top ten. The CDR3 runs to 12 residues. Germline V gives CDR1 MDHEN, CDR2 SYDVKM. V lost 3 bases and J lost 3, with 3 bases in between. Comment on this clone: Distinct nucleotide sequences in the sample also encode this CDR3.

The chain is built from TRBV28 and TRBJ1-5; D gene uncertain. Sequencing was performed on peripheral blood. The sequence derives from an elderly man with acute or convalescent COVID-19. Here the CDR3 DNA reads TGTGCCAGCAGTTTCCTCAATCAGCCCCAGCATTTT. It codes for CASSFLNQPQHF.